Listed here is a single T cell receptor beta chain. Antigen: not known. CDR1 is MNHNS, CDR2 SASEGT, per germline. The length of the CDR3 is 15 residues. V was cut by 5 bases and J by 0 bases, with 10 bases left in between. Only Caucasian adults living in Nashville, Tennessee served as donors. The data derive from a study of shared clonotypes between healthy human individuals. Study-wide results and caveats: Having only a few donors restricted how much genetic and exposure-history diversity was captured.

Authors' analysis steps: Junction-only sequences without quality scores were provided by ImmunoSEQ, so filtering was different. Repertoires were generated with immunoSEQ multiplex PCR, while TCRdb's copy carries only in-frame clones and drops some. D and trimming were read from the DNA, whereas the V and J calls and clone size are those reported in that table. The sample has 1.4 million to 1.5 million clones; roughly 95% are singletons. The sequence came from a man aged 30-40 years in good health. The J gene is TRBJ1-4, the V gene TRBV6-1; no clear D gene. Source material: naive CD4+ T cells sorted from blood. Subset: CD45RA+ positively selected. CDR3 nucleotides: TGTGCCAGCAGTCCACGGAGTACAACTAATGAAAAACTGTTTTTT. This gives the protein CASSPRSTTNEKLFF.